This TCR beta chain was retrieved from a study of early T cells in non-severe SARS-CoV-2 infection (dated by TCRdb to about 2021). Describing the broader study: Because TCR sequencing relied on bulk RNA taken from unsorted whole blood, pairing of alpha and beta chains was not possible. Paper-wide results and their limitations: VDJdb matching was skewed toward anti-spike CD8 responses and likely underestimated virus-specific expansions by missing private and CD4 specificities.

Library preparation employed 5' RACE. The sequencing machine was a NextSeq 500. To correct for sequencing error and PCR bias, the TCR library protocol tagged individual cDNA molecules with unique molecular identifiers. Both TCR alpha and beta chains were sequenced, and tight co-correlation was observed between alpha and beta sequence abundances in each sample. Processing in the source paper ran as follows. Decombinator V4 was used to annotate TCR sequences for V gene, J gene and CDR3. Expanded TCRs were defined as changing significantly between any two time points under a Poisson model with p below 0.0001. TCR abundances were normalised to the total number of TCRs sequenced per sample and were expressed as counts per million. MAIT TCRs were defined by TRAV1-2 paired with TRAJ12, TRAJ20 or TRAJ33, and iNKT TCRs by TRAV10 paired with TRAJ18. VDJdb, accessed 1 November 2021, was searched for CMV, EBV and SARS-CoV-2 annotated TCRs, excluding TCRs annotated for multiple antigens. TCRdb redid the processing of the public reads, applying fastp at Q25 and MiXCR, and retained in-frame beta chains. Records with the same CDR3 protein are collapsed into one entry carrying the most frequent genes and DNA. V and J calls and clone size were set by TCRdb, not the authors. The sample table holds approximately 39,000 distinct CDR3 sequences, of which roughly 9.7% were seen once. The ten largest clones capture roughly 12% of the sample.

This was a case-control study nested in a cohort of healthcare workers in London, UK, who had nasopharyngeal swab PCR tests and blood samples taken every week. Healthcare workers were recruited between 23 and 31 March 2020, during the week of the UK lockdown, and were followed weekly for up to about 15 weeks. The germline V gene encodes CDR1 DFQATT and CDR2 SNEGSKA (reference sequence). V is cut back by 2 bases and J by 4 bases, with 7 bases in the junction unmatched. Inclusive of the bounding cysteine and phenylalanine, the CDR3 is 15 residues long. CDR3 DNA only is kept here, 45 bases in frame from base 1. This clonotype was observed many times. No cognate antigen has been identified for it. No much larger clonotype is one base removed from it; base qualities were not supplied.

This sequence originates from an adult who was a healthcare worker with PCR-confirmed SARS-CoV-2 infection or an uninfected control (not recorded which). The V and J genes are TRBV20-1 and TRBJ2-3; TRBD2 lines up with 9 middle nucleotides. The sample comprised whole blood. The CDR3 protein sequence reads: CSARIERGAADTQYF. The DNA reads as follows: TGCAGTGCTAGAATCGAGCGGGGGGCCGCAGATACGCAGTATTTT.